This TCR beta chain emerged from a study of blood T cell repertoires in COVID-19. Study summary: Samples taken during acute and convalescent COVID-19 were collected in the United States, Italy and Spain. T cells, B-cell-depleted T cells, or PBMCs supplied cDNA or gDNA.

The germline V and J ends were trimmed by 8 bases and 2 bases, with 13 bases remaining between them. The CDR3 spans 13 residues. Germline assignment: CDR1 MDHEN and CDR2 SYDVKM. How the authors handled the data: From reference gene primer amplification, estimates of nucleated cell counts were derived. Only in-frame clones appear in the TCRdb table, and some are missing; sequencing was by immunoSEQ multiplex PCR. For V, J and clone size, that table is used; D and trimming come from the DNA. Of 45,000 to 55,000 clones detected, roughly 89% appear once; the ten largest clones hold over 10%. The sequence was obtained from a man older than 75 with acute or convalescent COVID-19. Specimen: peripheral blood. This rearrangement joins TRBV28 to TRBJ2-7, with D possibly matching TRBD2 (6 bases). The CDR3 DNA reads as TGTGCCAGCCAGACTAGTCCCACCTACGAGCAGTACTTC. Translated: CASQTSPTYEQYF.